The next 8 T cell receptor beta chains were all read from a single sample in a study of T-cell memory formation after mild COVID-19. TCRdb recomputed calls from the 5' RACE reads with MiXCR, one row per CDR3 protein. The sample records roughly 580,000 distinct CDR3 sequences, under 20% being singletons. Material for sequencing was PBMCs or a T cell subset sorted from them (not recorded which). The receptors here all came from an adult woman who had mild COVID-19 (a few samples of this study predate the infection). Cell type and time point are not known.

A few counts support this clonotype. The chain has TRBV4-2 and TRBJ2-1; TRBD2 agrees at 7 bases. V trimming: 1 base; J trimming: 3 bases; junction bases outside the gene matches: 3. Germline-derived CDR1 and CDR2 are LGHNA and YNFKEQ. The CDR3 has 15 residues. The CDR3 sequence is CASSQVQRDYNEQFF. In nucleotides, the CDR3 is TGTGCCAGCAGCCAAGTTCAGCGGGACTACAATGAGCAGTTCTTC.

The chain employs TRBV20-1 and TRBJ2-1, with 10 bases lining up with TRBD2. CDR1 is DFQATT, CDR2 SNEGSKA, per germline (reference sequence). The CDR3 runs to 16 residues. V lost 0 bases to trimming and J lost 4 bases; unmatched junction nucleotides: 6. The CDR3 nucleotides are TGCAGTGCTAGAGATCTCGCTAGCGGGGGTTACAATGAGCAGTTCTTC. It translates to CSARDLASGGYNEQFF.

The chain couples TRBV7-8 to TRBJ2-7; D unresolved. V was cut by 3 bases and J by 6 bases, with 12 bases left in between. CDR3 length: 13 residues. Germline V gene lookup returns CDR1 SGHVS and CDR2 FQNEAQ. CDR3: CASSFGTSPEQYF. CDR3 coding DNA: TGTGCCAGCAGCTTCGGAACGAGCCCCGAGCAGTACTTC.

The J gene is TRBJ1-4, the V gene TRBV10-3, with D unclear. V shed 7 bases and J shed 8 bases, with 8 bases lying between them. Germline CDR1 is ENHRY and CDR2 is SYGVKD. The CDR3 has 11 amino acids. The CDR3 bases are TGTGCCATCAAAGCAGGAGAAAAACTGTTTTTT. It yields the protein CAIKAGEKLFF.

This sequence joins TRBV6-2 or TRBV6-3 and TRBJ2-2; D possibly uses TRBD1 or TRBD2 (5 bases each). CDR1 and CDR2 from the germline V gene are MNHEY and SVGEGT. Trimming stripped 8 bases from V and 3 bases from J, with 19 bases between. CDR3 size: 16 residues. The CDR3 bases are TGTGCCAGCGGGGCTAGCATGGCCCCAGACACCGGGGAGCTGTTTTTT. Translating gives CASGASMAPDTGELFF.

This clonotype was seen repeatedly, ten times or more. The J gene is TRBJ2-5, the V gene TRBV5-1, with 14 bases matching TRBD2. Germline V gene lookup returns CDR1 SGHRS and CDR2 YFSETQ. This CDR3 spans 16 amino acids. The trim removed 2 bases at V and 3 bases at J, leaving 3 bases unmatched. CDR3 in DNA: TGCGCCAGCAGCTTCGGACTAGCGGGAGGTAAAGAGACCCAGTACTTC. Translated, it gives CASSFGLAGGKETQYF. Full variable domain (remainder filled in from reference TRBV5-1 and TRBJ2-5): KAGVTQTPRYLIKTRGQQVTLSCSPISGHRSVSWYQQTPGQGLQFLFEYFSETQRNKGNFPGRFSGRQFSNSRSEMNVSTLELGDSALYLCASSFGLAGGKETQYFGPGTRLLVL.

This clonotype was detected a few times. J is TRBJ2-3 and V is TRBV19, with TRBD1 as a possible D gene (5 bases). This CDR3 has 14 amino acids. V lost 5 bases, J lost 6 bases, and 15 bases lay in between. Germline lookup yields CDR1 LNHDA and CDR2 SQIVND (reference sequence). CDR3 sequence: CASSSQGRRDTQYF. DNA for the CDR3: TGTGCCAGTAGTTCCCAGGGAAGGCGCGATACGCAGTATTTT.

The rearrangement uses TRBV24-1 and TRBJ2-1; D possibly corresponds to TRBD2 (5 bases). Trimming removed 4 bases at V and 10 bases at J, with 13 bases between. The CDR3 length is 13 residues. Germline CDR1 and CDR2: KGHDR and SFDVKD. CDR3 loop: CATSDHGLVEQFF. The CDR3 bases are TGTGCCACCAGTGACCATGGACTGGTCGAGCAGTTCTTC.